The clone carrying this TCR beta chain was counted once. The antigen remains undetermined. Measured with immunoSEQ multiplex PCR; TCRdb has only the in-frame clones, and not every one. The sample has 2,500 to 3,000 clones, roughly 70% seen once. CDR1 is SEHNR, CDR2 FQNEAQ, per germline (reference sequence). The CDR3 spans 15 residues. Trimming cost V 7 bases and J 1 base, with 16 bases left between them. The selected patients with pancreatic ductal adenocarcinoma had surgery but no neoadjuvant therapy. The data stem from a study of T cells in pancreatic ductal adenocarcinoma. Notes on the study in general: Tumors hold more CD45RO+ effector T cells, which may bias toward lower diversity. Compared with tumor, blood showed more total productive templates and approximately 8-fold more clonotypes. Mean clonality was roughly 0.1 in tumors and around 0.068 in blood, not significantly different. This surgical cohort overrepresents the minority presenting with early-stage disease.

This receptor was taken from a human donor with pancreatic ductal adenocarcinoma. The chain joins TRBV7-9 to TRBJ1-1, with a weak D call TRBD1 (6 bases). Sequenced sample: pancreatic tumor tissue. The CDR3 reads CASTLGGARNTEAFF. The CDR3, as DNA: TGTGCCAGCACCCTCGGGGGGGCGCGGAACACTGAAGCTTTCTTT. The entire variable domain, with the rest obtained from reference TRBV7-9 and TRBJ1-1, is as follows: DTGVSQNPRHKITKRGQNVTFRCDPISEHNRLYWYRQTLGQGPEFLTYFQNEAQLEKSRLLSDRFSAERPKGSFSTLEIQRTEQGDSAMYLCASTLGGARNTEAFFGQGTRLTVV.